Below are 2 T cell receptor beta chains sequenced from a single sample in a study of T cells in tuberculosis. Libraries were prepared by immunoSEQ multiplex PCR; TCRdb keeps only in-frame clonotypes and omits some of them. The profile covers around 22,000 clones, with 95% to 96% appearing a single time and about 8.5% taken by the ten largest. Sequencing used PBMCs. Receptor source: a donor between 10 and 35 years old with latent tuberculosis or without tuberculosis infection.

This chain links TRBV9 with TRBJ1-1; TRBD1 agrees at 9 bases. Germline values: CDR1 SGDLS, CDR2 YYNGEE. V lost 0 bases, J lost 5 bases, and 8 bases stayed unmatched. CDR3 size: 16 residues. Written as DNA, the CDR3 is TGTGCCAGCAGCGTAGAGGGACAGGGAGTGAGGACTGAAGCTTTCTTT. Encoded protein: CASSVEGQGVRTEAFF.

The chain recombines TRBV19 with TRBJ1-1; TRBD1 agrees at 7 bases. The CDR3 consists of 15 residues. Per germline, CDR1 LNHDA and CDR2 SQIVND (reference sequence). V gave up 4 bases and J gave up 1 base; unmatched junction bases: 6. CDR3 coding DNA: TGTGCCAGTAGTACCCCCCACAGGGGGAACACTGAAGCTTTCTTT. Translated: CASSTPHRGNTEAFF.